This TCR beta chain was found in a study of T cell repertoires in cytomegalovirus infection. Study-wide background: Through public TCR beta signatures, both CMV infection and matching HLA type were indicated. Notes on the study in general: Ex vivo responses were dominated by HLA-C-restricted CMV-specific TCR beta clonotypes. The cumulative frequency of public TCR beta families identified carriers of CMV plus the relevant HLA.

V lost 3 bases and J 4 bases, leaving 16 bases between the germline ends. The germline gives CDR1 MNHNY, CDR2 SVGAGI (reference sequence). The length of the CDR3 is 15 residues. TCRdb used MiXCR to reprocess the reads, holding one entry per CDR3 protein. The data show about 570,000 distinct CDR3 sequences, almost 40% seen once. In regard to this clonotype: No antigen is known for it.

The genes are TRBV6-6 and TRBJ2-7; either TRBD1 or TRBD2 may fit D (5 bases each). This receptor was obtained from a human donor in good health (CMV status not recorded). Some clones in this sample may be carry-over from other donors' samples. Sequencing used cultured PBMCs, obtained from culture after CMV antigen stimulation. This CDR3 reads CASSYRVGRNYEQYF. The CDR3 region has the DNA TGTGCCAGCAGTTATCGGGTGGGACGAAATTACGAGCAGTACTTC.